The 16 T cell receptor beta chains below come from one sample, sequenced in a study of T cells in Graves' hyperthyroidism and ophthalmopathy. Amplified TCR beta CDR3 regions came from RNA transcripts. TCR CDR3 regions were first amplified by RT-PCR with HTBI primers. In TCRdb, the multiplex PCR reads were re-called with MiXCR into one record per CDR3 protein. The sample holds 300,000 or so distinct CDR3 sequences, 16% seen once. What was sequenced was blood. The receptors stem from a man aged 25-40 years with Graves' hyperthyroidism.

V usage is TRBV5-6 and J usage is TRBJ2-1; 8 bases agree with TRBD2. V was clipped by 6 bases and J by 8 bases; unmatched bases: 7. This CDR3 is 13 amino acids long. CDR1 and CDR2 (germline): SGHDT, YYEEEE. The CDR3 DNA sequence: TGTGCCAGCACAGCGGGAGTCCTATATGAGCAGTTCTTC. Translation: CASTAGVLYEQFF.

The chain has TRBV7-8 and TRBJ1-2; 7 bases align to TRBD1. With 5 bases clipped from V and 4 bases from J, the junction kept 10 bases outside the gene matches. The CDR3 is made up of 15 amino acids. The germline V gene has CDR1 SGHVS and CDR2 FQNEAQ. The CDR3 bases are TGTGCCAGCAGCCCCCGGGACAGTCGAGCCTATGGCTACACCTTC. Translation gives CASSPRDSRAYGYTF.

This clonotype came up many times. This rearrangement joins TRBV20-1 to TRBJ2-1, with TRBD2 matching 8 bases. CDR3 size: 14 residues. V was clipped by 1 base and J by 3 bases; unmatched bases: 2. Germline CDR1 reads DFQATT; CDR2 reads SNEGSKA (reference sequence). Here the CDR3 DNA reads TGCAGTGCTAGAGCTAGCGGGCACTACAATGAGCAGTTCTTC. Its protein is CSARASGHYNEQFF.

Ten or more counts support this clonotype. V usage is TRBV12-3 or TRBV12-4 and J usage is TRBJ2-3, with D hard to call. This CDR3 is built from 12 residues. Trimming cost V 4 bases and J 2 bases, with 4 bases left between them. CDR3 protein: CASSYYTDTQYF. In nucleotides, the CDR3 is TGTGCCAGCAGTTACTACACAGATACGCAGTATTTT.

There are many counts of this clonotype. J is TRBJ2-3 and V is TRBV3-1; TRBD2 aligns across 12 bases. Trimming removed 5 bases from V and 5 bases from J; junction bases left unmatched: 5. This CDR3 has 15 residues. CDR1 is LGHDT and CDR2 is YNNKEL in the germline V gene (reference sequence). The CDR3 DNA sequence: TGTGCCAGCAGCGCGTCTAGCGGGAGGGGAGATACGCAGTATTTT. Translating it yields CASSASSGRGDTQYF.

This clonotype has ten or more counts. The chain uses TRBV30 and TRBJ2-5; 12 bases fit TRBD2. Germline-derived CDR1 and CDR2 are GTSNPN and SVGIG (reference sequence). J was trimmed by 2 bases and V by 5 bases; bases with no gene match: 9. The CDR3 spans 16 residues. The CDR3 DNA sequence: TGTGCCTGGGGTCCTAGCGGGAGGGTCCCACAAGAGACCCAGTACTTC. Protein: CAWGPSGRVPQETQYF.

Ten or more counts support this clonotype. V usage is TRBV3-1 and J usage is TRBJ2-5; tentative D call: TRBD2 (5 bases). The CDR3 covers 17 residues. Looked up from germline, CDR1 is LGHDT and CDR2 is YNNKEL (reference sequence). Deletions cut 3 bases from V and 7 bases from J, with 24 bases between. CDR3 sequence: CASSHPYGNPRRGTQYF. CDR3 DNA sequence: TGTGCCAGCAGCCATCCTTACGGGAACCCACGACGGGGGACCCAGTACTTC.

Concerning this clonotype itself: One end of the junction is discordant with germline, which a read error may explain. V and J are TRBV12-3 or TRBV12-4 and TRBJ1-1, with 7 bases matching TRBD1. The CDR3 contains 18 residues. The CDR3 DNA sequence: TGTGCCAGCAGTTTAGCCGTCAGAGGGCTTGCGGGACAGACTGAAGCTTCCTTT. This gives the protein CASSLAVRGLAGQTEASF.

The rearrangement links TRBV5-1 to TRBJ2-1, with 10 bases lining up with TRBD2. CDR1 and CDR2 (germline): SGHRS, YFSETQ. CDR3 length equals 17 residues. Trimming removed 4 bases from V and 4 bases from J; junction bases left unmatched: 11. The CDR3 DNA follows: TGCGCCAGCAGCGCCTACTCCGGGACTAGCGCTTACAATGAGCAGTTCTTC. Translating gives CASSAYSGTSAYNEQFF.

This clonotype appeared many times. The chain joins TRBV12-3 or TRBV12-4 to TRBJ2-1; 12 nucleotides line up with TRBD2. The CDR3 totals 15 residues. Germline trimming cut 6 bases from V and 7 bases from J; bases unmatched to any gene: 7. The CDR3 protein is CASSPSGRAGNEQFF. As DNA, the CDR3 is TGTGCCAGCAGCCCTAGCGGGAGGGCGGGAAATGAGCAGTTCTTC.

This clonotype has at least ten counts. The chain has TRBV18 and TRBJ1-1; 8 bases are a match to TRBD1. CDR1 and CDR2 from the germline V gene are KGHSH and LQKENI. The CDR3 is made up of 12 amino acids. V shed 2 bases, J shed 8 bases, and the junction held 1 base outside the gene matches. For the CDR3, the DNA is TGTGCCAGCTCACCAAGGACAGGGGAAGCTTTCTTT. As protein: CASSPRTGEAFF.

This clonotype occurred many times. The CDR3 coding sequence is TGCAGTGCTAGAGATCGACAGGGTTTCTATGGCTACACCTTC. Translating gives CSARDRQGFYGYTF. V is TRBV20-1 and J is TRBJ1-2; TRBD1 aligns across 7 bases. Germline V gene lookup returns CDR1 DFQATT and CDR2 SNEGSKA (reference sequence). The CDR3 consists of 14 residues. Losses at the gene ends were 0 bases for V and 4 bases for J; bases not matched to a gene: 5.

The chain is built from TRBV9 and TRBJ2-5; D is perhaps TRBD2 (5 bases). Trimming took 0 bases from V and 7 from J, leaving 16 bases between them. Germline CDR1 is SGDLS and CDR2 is YYNGEE. This CDR3 comprises 15 residues. CDR3 sequence (DNA): TGTGCCAGCAGCGTAGGGGCCTCCGGACGGGGGACCCAGTACTTC. As protein: CASSVGASGRGTQYF.

This clonotype came up many times. The chain couples TRBV5-1 to TRBJ1-5; a possible D gene is TRBD1 (5 bases). This CDR3 has 14 amino acids. V was clipped by 0 bases and J by 7 bases, with 11 bases between them. The germline V gene has CDR1 SGHRS and CDR2 YFSETQ. The CDR3 nucleotides read TGCGCCAGCAGCTTGGCCGTGGGGGGACAGCCCCAGCATTTT. Its translation: CASSLAVGGQPQHF.

V usage is TRBV7-9 and J usage is TRBJ1-2; TRBD1 is a possible D gene (5 bases). CDR1 SEHNR and CDR2 FQNEAQ come from the germline V gene (reference sequence). V lost 2 bases and J lost 8, with 9 bases in between. The CDR3 covers 12 residues. Here the CDR3 DNA reads TGTGCCAGCAGCTTAACGAGGGGCGGCTACACCTTC. This codes for CASSLTRGGYTF.

This clonotype came up many times. The rearrangement joins TRBV7-2 to TRBJ1-2, with D perhaps TRBD1 (5 bases). Trimming left V 1 base short and J 3 bases short, with 9 bases between. This CDR3 has 14 amino acids. Germline CDR1 is SGHTA and CDR2 is FQGNSA. CDR3 DNA: TGTGCCAGCAGCTTAGGACAGCTAGACTATGGCTACACCTTC. This sequence encodes CASSLGQLDYGYTF.